Sequencing of this T cell receptor beta chain was carried out in a study of beta chain features in type 1 diabetes. Findings of the study overall: Compared with healthy donors, patients appeared to share more similar naive, central memory and regulatory TCRB repertoires. Researchers caution that PCR might favor shorter templates, equally among patients and controls. Diminished insertions and augmented deletions at VDJ junctions characterized type 1 diabetes patients. Significant though moderate, a shortening of TCRB CDR3s appeared in all four CD4+ subsets of Type 1 diabetes patients.

Germline V CDR1 and CDR2: SGDLS, YYNGEE. CDR3 length: 14 amino acids. With 2 bases removed from V and 0 bases from J, the gap between germline ends came to 8 bases. Reverse transcribing all isolated RNA meant expressed TCRB transcripts were sequenced. Produced via immunoSEQ multiplex PCR; TCRdb's table is partial and in-frame only. The data show 130,000 to 150,000 clones, nearly 9.5% seen once. This clone was observed a handful of times. Its antigen is undetermined. Other DNA sequences from this sample encode an identical CDR3 as well. V usage is TRBV9 and J usage is TRBJ1-1, with D unclear. This sequence originates from a man between 18 and 29 years old in good health. The sequenced sample was central memory CD4+ T cells from blood. CDR3 sequence reads: CASSVRSVNTEAFF. The CDR3 nucleotides are TGTGCCAGCAGCGTTCGAAGCGTGAACACTGAAGCTTTCTTT.